This T cell receptor (beta chain) was sequenced for a study of T cell responses to AZD1222 COVID-19 vaccine (dated by TCRdb to about 2021). In the study overall: AZD1222 recipients whose second dose came at about 4 weeks and those whose second dose came at about 12 weeks were combined into one group, since spike-specific TCR depth and breadth did not differ between the two schedules. Enrollment into the trials was organized by age into subgroups of 18-55, 56-69 and 70-plus years, and those subgroups contained about 160, 30 and 59 TCR-sequenced participants, respectively. TCR sequencing was performed for 230 to 250 trial participants, of whom about 200 were given two doses of AZD1222 and about 25 were given two doses of MenACWY control vaccine.

The CDR3 regions of human TCRbeta chains were analyzed by immunosequencing. Under the source paper's analysis protocol: TCRs in the repertoires were compared against a reference library of SARS-CoV-2-specific TCRs that had been generated with the MIRA antigen-specificity platform. Breadth was defined as the fraction of unique TCRs that were SARS-CoV-2-associated, and depth was defined as the fraction of total T cells that were SARS-CoV-2-associated. Each spike-specific TCR was assigned to its reactive spike region and to a CD4 or CD8 class using the MIRA data. Log10-transformed breadth and depth values were compared by one-way ANOVA with Sidak's multiple comparisons tests. TCRdb carries this immuneACCESS record with in-frame sequences only. Its versions omit some clonotypes, under half of them owing to an unresolved V gene in the studies checked, with the rest unexplained. V, J and clone size derive from that table, while D and trimming were established from the DNA sequence. The table for this sample lists around 160,000 clones; around nine tenths of them were counted only once. Around 5.5% of the sample is in the top ten clones.

This clone came up a few times. Its antigen is still unknown. No much larger clone exists at a distance of one base, and base qualities are not known. From the cysteine through the phenylalanine, the CDR3 covers 16 amino acids. The sequence is cut down to CDR3 DNA, 48 bases in frame from base 1. Trimming removed 3 bases from V and 5 bases from J, leaving 19 bases between the germline ends. The germline V gene sets CDR1 to MGHDK and CDR2 to SYGVNS. Interpreted using the paper, the time point label stands for: baseline before first vaccination. Vaccinee samples came from UK trials COV001 and COV002, including a single-blind randomized controlled phase 2/3 trial of AZD1222 (ChAdOx1 nCoV-19) in healthy adults. For TCRbeta chain sequencing, PBMC samples were collected from trial participants at day 0 and at day 28 after the second dose. What the work shows at the level of the full study, not this receptor alone: The whole spike protein was spanned by vaccine-associated CD4 TCRs, and dominant responses were seen in regions 160-218 and 743-854. Spike-specific TCR breadth and depth rose significantly after two AZD1222 doses compared with day 0 and with MenACWY recipients. Participants were mostly white British and included more females than males, and it was suggested by the authors that clonal diversity may have been underestimated. Conclusions about previously exposed vaccinees were limited because only five to seven AZD1222 recipients were SARS-CoV-2 seropositive at baseline. Epitopes outside the regions mutated in the B.1.351 and B.1.1.7 variants were reportedly recognized by nearly half of the unique spike-specific TCRs. In the small 56-69-year group, the increase in depth fell short of significance, most likely because of low power. Because no day 14 peak-response samples were available, repertoires were characterized only after the peak T cell response.

Recombination joined TRBV25-1 with TRBJ1-2; a tentative D match to TRBD1 spans 6 bases. Sequencing was performed on peripheral blood, taken on day 0 of AZD1222 vaccination. The origin of this receptor is an adult in good health. In nucleotide form, the sequence is TGTGCCAGCAGTGATAAGGGTGGGACATCTCTGTATGGCTACACCTTC. Translation gives CASSDKGGTSLYGYTF.